The T cell receptor beta chain under discussion was sequenced for a study of neurological immune-mediated disorders. Study-wide results and limits: A possible signature was seen in one related-CDR3 cluster, into which phylogenetic grouping placed the repertoires of 18 of 34 multiple sclerosis patients.

Synthesis of cDNA used 5'RACE (with 10-nucleotide random UMIs). TCRdb ran MiXCR on the 5' RACE reads and lists one entry per CDR3 protein. The sample comprises some 80,000 distinct CDR3 sequences, more than 5% of which are singletons, and roughly 7.9% rests with the top ten. Note on this clonotype: Its antigen is as yet unknown. This sequence may be a read error, since a much larger clone differs from it by one base.

As to time point: longitudinal time-point 2. Sequences were obtained from PBMCs. This receptor was identified in a woman aged 55 to 70 with multiple sclerosis.

CDR3 sequence: CASSETAAGADYTF. The CDR3 DNA sequence: TGTGCCAGCAGTGAAACGGCGGCAGGGGCTGACTACACCTTC. The rearrangement joins TRBV6-1 to TRBJ1-2; a weak D match, TRBD1 (6 bases). Trimming cost V 2 bases and J 10 bases, with 17 bases left between them. This CDR3 has 14 amino acids. The germline V gene has CDR1 MNHNS and CDR2 SASEGT.